Following are 27 T cell receptor beta chains from one sample sequenced in a study of vaccination and CD4 T cells after COVID-19. An Oncomine TCR Beta short-read assay was used to sequence the DNA from cultured CD4+ T cells. Using its own MiXCR run on the PCR reads, TCRdb lists one record per CDR3 protein. The sample shows fewer than 20,000 distinct CDR3 sequences, about three quarters of them seen only once. Regarding treatment: roughly ten-day PBMC culture with coronavirus spike peptide pools or control peptides (ViraFEST assay). These receptors are not linked to any known antigen. Sequencing input: CD4+ T cells from blood, cultured in vitro. The receptors here all came from a human donor who had recovered from COVID-19.

The J gene is TRBJ1-5, the V gene TRBV6-1, with 7 bases fitting TRBD1. J was trimmed by 6 bases and V by 7 bases; bases with no gene match: 12. This CDR3 has 15 amino acids. CDR1 and CDR2 (germline): MNHNS, SASEGT. The CDR3 region has the DNA TGTGCCAGCAACCGCGACAGGGACGGAGGTCAGCCCCAGCATTTT. Translating it yields CASNRDRDGGQPQHF.

This clonotype occurred once. The chain recombines TRBV19 with TRBJ1-1; no definite D call. The CDR3 is 12 residues long. V was trimmed by 5 bases and J by 4 bases, leaving 8 bases between them. CDR1 is LNHDA, CDR2 SQIVND, per germline (reference sequence). CDR3 sequence (DNA): TGTGCCAGTAGTCAACCCCCCACTGAAGCTTTCTTT. Protein product: CASSQPPTEAFF.

V is TRBV6-1 and J is TRBJ1-1, with TRBD1 identical over 7 bases. CDR1 and CDR2 (germline): MNHNS, SASEGT. V was pared by 4 bases and J by 4 bases, with 6 bases of the junction left unmatched. CDR3 length: 14 residues. CDR3 protein: CASSARDSFTEAFF. CDR3 nucleotide sequence: TGTGCCAGCAGTGCCCGGGACAGCTTCACTGAAGCTTTCTTT.

The chain combines TRBV2 with TRBJ1-5; TRBD1 aligns across 7 bases. The CDR3 spans 15 residues. The ends lost 5 bases at V and 2 bases at J; junction bases unmatched: 6. Per the germline V gene, CDR1 is SNHLY and CDR2 is FYNNEI. The CDR3 spells CASSSNRGGNQPQHF. CDR3 sequence (DNA): TGTGCCAGCAGTTCAAACAGGGGCGGCAATCAGCCCCAGCATTTT.

Relative to its sample, this clonotype is large (0.1 to 1%). The J gene is TRBJ2-7, the V gene TRBV19; D is uncertain. V dropped 2 bases and J dropped 2 bases, with 10 bases sitting between them. In germline, CDR1 is LNHDA, CDR2 SQIVND (reference sequence). The CDR3 contains 14 residues. This chain's CDR3 is CASSISADTYEQYF. CDR3 in DNA: TGTGCCAGTAGTATATCGGCGGATACCTACGAGCAGTACTTC. Filled out from reference TRBV19 and TRBJ2-7, the complete variable domain reads DGGITQSPKYLFRKEGQNVTLSCEQNLNHDAMYWYRQDPGQGLRLIYYSQIVNDFQKGDIAEGYSVSREKKESFPLTVTSAQKNPTAFYLCASSISADTYEQYFGPGTRLTVT.

The V call is TRBV28, the J call TRBJ2-2, with 11 positions matching TRBD2. V shed 11 bases, J shed 1 base, and the junction held 9 bases outside the gene matches. The CDR3 extends over 16 amino acids. The germline CDR1 and CDR2 sequences are MDHEN and SYDVKM. The chain's CDR3 is CAVGASGRRNTGELFF. In DNA form, the CDR3 reads TGTGCCGTCGGGGCTAGCGGGAGGAGGAACACCGGGGAGCTGTTTTTT.

This clonotype was recorded a few times. The rearrangement links TRBV20-1 to TRBJ1-5; D possibly corresponds to TRBD1 (5 bases). The germline V gene has CDR1 DFQATT and CDR2 SNEGSKA (reference sequence). This CDR3 is 15 amino acids long. V lost 0 bases and J 3 bases, leaving 12 bases between the germline ends. CDR3 coding DNA: TGCAGTGCTAGAGATCCGGCAGGGAACAATCAGCCCCAGCATTTT. It translates to CSARDPAGNNQPQHF.

This clonotype was detected only once. The chain joins TRBV6-5 to TRBJ2-3; tentative D call: TRBD2 (6 bases). This CDR3 spans 13 amino acids. Germline-derived CDR1 and CDR2 are MNHEY and SVGAGI. The V and J ends lost 1 base and 6 bases respectively, with 8 bases between them. The CDR3 DNA reads TGTGCCAGCAGTTACTTGGAGGGGGATACGCAGTATTTT. Translating it yields CASSYLEGDTQYF.

V and J are TRBV6-1 and TRBJ1-6; D is undetermined. With 5 bases removed from V and 6 bases from J, the gap between germline ends came to 14 bases. Germline CDR1 MNHNS, CDR2 SASEGT. The CDR3 length is 15 residues. In DNA form, the CDR3 reads TGTGCCAGCAGTCGGGCTCACCCAGTTAATTCACCCCTCCACTTT. This codes for CASSRAHPVNSPLHF.

The chain carries TRBV28 and TRBJ1-2; D is perhaps TRBD1 (6 bases). Germline loops: CDR1 MDHEN, CDR2 SYDVKM. The CDR3 consists of 12 residues. The germline V and J ends were trimmed by 10 bases and 4 bases, with 13 bases remaining between them. The CDR3 DNA follows: TGTGCCACCCAACAGGGATCCTATGGCTACACCTTC. This gives the protein CATQQGSYGYTF.

V and J are TRBV20-1 and TRBJ2-3, with 10 positions matching TRBD2. The CDR3 sequence is 14 residues long. Germline V gives CDR1 DFQATT, CDR2 SNEGSKA (reference sequence). With 6 bases clipped from V and 6 bases from J, the junction kept 9 bases outside the gene matches. The CDR3 sequence is CSAPRAGGLDTQYF. CDR3 coding DNA: TGCAGTGCCCCCCGAGCGGGAGGGCTCGATACGCAGTATTTT.

This chain uses TRBV20-1 with TRBJ2-6; D is ambiguous. Germline V gene lookup returns CDR1 DFQATT and CDR2 SNEGSKA (reference sequence). This CDR3 spans 15 amino acids. V dropped 0 bases and J dropped 0 bases, with 6 bases sitting between them. CDR3 region: CSARDKASGANVLTF. CDR3 DNA sequence: TGCAGTGCTAGAGATAAGGCCTCTGGGGCCAACGTCCTGACTTTC.

In DNA form, the CDR3 reads TGTGCCAGCAGCTTAGGAGGGACAGTTATCTATGGCTACACCTTC. This sequence encodes CASSLGGTVIYGYTF. The chain is built from TRBV7-9 and TRBJ1-2, with 7 bases fitting TRBD1. The CDR3 length is 15 residues. In germline, CDR1 is SEHNR, CDR2 FQNEAQ (reference sequence). Trimming at V came to 1 base and at J to 4 bases, leaving 6 bases not matched to a gene. The full variable domain, its missing parts supplied by reference TRBV7-9 and TRBJ1-2, is DTGVSQNPRHKITKRGQNVTFRCDPISEHNRLYWYRQTLGQGPEFLTYFQNEAQLEKSRLLSDRFSAERPKGSFSTLEIQRTEQGDSAMYLCASSLGGTVIYGYTFGSGTRLTVV.

This clonotype has a handful of counts. V gene TRBV19 combines with J gene TRBJ2-4; TRBD2 matches at 7 bases. The CDR3 extends over 16 amino acids. Germline-derived CDR1 and CDR2 are LNHDA and SQIVND (reference sequence). With V trimmed by 5 bases and J by 0 bases, 7 bases remained unmatched. The CDR3 here is CASSRRGDLAKNIQYF. The CDR3 DNA follows: TGTGCCAGTAGTCGCCGGGGGGACCTAGCCAAAAACATTCAGTACTTC.

This chain links TRBV27 with TRBJ1-3; TRBD1 might be the D (6 bases). CDR3 length: 18 amino acids. V was shortened by 5 bases and J by 0 bases, with 20 bases between the two germline ends. The germline gives CDR1 MNHEY, CDR2 SMNVEV (reference sequence). This CDR3 reads CASSPSGTTLGSGNTIYF. The CDR3 coding sequence is TGTGCCAGCAGTCCATCCGGGACAACTTTAGGCTCTGGAAACACCATATATTTT.

This clonotype has just a few counts. This chain uses TRBV7-2 with TRBJ1-1; 7 bases line up with TRBD1. J gave up 4 bases and V 4 bases, and 6 bases lay outside the gene matches. Germline CDR1 is SGHTA and CDR2 is FQGNSA. The CDR3 is made up of 14 amino acids. The DNA of the CDR3 is TGTGCCAGCAGCTCTCGACAGGGAGGCACTGAAGCTTTCTTT. Translated, it gives CASSSRQGGTEAFF. The complete variable domain, with remaining parts taken from reference TRBV7-2 and TRBJ1-1, reads GAGVSQSPSNKVTEKGKDVELRCDPISGHTALYWYRQSLGQGLEFLIYFQGNSAPDKSGLPSDRFSAERTGGSVSTLTIQRTQQEDSAVYLCASSSRQGGTEAFFGQGTRLTVV.

V gene TRBV28 combines with J gene TRBJ1-1; TRBD1 agrees at 7 bases. Germline V lookup: CDR1 MDHEN, CDR2 SYDVKM. The V gene end was trimmed by 5 bases and the J gene end by 7 bases; junction bases not matched to a gene: 10. CDR3 size: 14 residues. CDR3 loop: CASSPLTRGSEAFF. CDR3 sequence (DNA): TGTGCCAGCAGTCCCTTAACCAGGGGGAGTGAAGCTTTCTTT.

The chain has TRBV27 and TRBJ2-6, with a weak D call TRBD1 (5 bases). Germline lookup yields CDR1 MNHEY and CDR2 SMNVEV (reference sequence). Trimming pared 4 bases from V and 0 bases from J, leaving 10 bases between. The CDR3 spans 16 residues. The CDR3 sequence: CASSWATGSGANVLTF. The CDR3 coding sequence is TGTGCCAGCAGTTGGGCAACAGGCTCTGGGGCCAACGTCCTGACTTTC. Looking up the rest from reference TRBV27 and TRBJ2-6 gives the full variable domain: EAQVTQNPRYLITVTGKKLTVTCSQNMNHEYMSWYRQDPGLGLRQIYYSMNVEVTDKGDVPEGYKVSRKEKRNFPLILESPSPNQTSLYFCASSWATGSGANVLTFGAGSRLTVL.

J is TRBJ1-2 and V is TRBV2, with unresolved D. V gave up 6 bases and J gave up 4 bases, with 12 bases separating them. CDR1 and CDR2 (germline): SNHLY, FYNNEI. The CDR3 has 13 amino acids. CDR3 in amino acids: CASSRLEGYGYTF. DNA of the CDR3: TGTGCCAGCAGCCGTCTTGAGGGCTATGGCTACACCTTC.

V and J are TRBV12-3 or TRBV12-4 and TRBJ1-2; D is unresolved. V gave up 5 bases and J gave up 4 bases, with 14 bases separating them. The CDR3 runs to 14 residues. The DNA for the CDR3 is TGTGCCAGCAGTCCTACCAGTTCCGCCTATGGCTACACCTTC. Translated: CASSPTSSAYGYTF.

The gene calls are TRBV6-5 and TRBJ1-1, with 8 bases identical to TRBD1. This CDR3 is 16 amino acids long. Germline loops: CDR1 MNHEY, CDR2 SVGAGI. V trimming: 4 bases; J trimming: 2 bases; junction bases outside the gene matches: 9. The CDR3 sequence is CASSFLTGQGNTEAFF. The CDR3 region has the DNA TGTGCCAGCAGTTTTCTAACAGGACAGGGAAACACTGAAGCTTTCTTT.

The rearrangement uses TRBV25-1 and TRBJ2-5; TRBD1 matches at 10 bases. The germline V gene has CDR1 MGHDK and CDR2 SYGVNS. This CDR3 region has 14 residues. The trim removed 6 bases at V and 4 bases at J, leaving 5 bases unmatched. CDR3 in amino acids: CASRGQGQPETQYF. CDR3 sequence (DNA): TGTGCCAGCAGGGGACAGGGGCAGCCAGAGACCCAGTACTTC.

The V and J genes are TRBV5-4 and TRBJ1-2; 8 bases match TRBD1. Germline CDR1 and CDR2: SGHNT and YYREEE (reference sequence). After removal of 3 bases from V and 2 bases from J, the junction contained 6 bases not matched to a gene. This CDR3 region has 15 residues. The CDR3: CASSSIQGGNYGYTF. In DNA form, the CDR3 reads TGTGCCAGCAGCTCCATACAGGGGGGGAACTATGGCTACACCTTC.

The V gene is TRBV4-3, the J gene TRBJ1-5, with no clear D. The CDR3 runs to 15 residues. With 0 bases removed from V and 2 bases from J, the gap between germline ends came to 8 bases. Germline lookup yields CDR1 LGHNA and CDR2 YSLEER. CDR3 residues: CASSQDWVGNQPQHF. As DNA, the CDR3 is TGCGCCAGCAGCCAAGATTGGGTTGGCAATCAGCCCCAGCATTTT.

This clonotype has just a few counts. V gene TRBV15 combines with J gene TRBJ2-3; 8 nucleotides align to TRBD2. The CDR3 runs 14 residues. V lost 8 bases to trimming and J lost 6 bases; unmatched junction nucleotides: 10. The germline gives CDR1 LNHNV, CDR2 YYDKDF (reference sequence). The CDR3 DNA is TGTGCCACCGGACGCGGGGGGTGGGTTGATACGCAGTATTTT. Residues: CATGRGGWVDTQYF.

This sequence joins TRBV19 and TRBJ2-5; 9 bases fit TRBD2. V was clipped by 2 bases and J by 5 bases; unmatched bases: 15. The CDR3 consists of 18 residues. Germline V gene sequence: CDR1 LNHDA, CDR2 SQIVND (reference sequence). The CDR3 reads CASSISSSAGGPGETQYF. CDR3 DNA: TGTGCCAGTAGTATAAGTTCTTCGGCGGGAGGGCCGGGGGAGACCCAGTACTTC.

The genes are TRBV20-1 and TRBJ2-2, with 12 bases that match TRBD2. Germline V gene data show CDR1 as DFQATT and CDR2 as SNEGSKA (reference sequence). The CDR3 spans 16 residues. The V segment lost 3 bases and the J segment 4 bases; nucleotides outside the gene matches: 6. CDR3 sequence reads: CSASLAGGRGTGELFF. CDR3 DNA: TGCAGTGCTAGTCTAGCGGGAGGGCGCGGCACCGGGGAGCTGTTTTTT.